Listed below are T cell receptor delta chains from one sample, sequenced in a study of Vδ1+ human thymocytes. TCRdb called clones anew from the multiplex PCR reads with CATT. The sample has 20,000 to 25,000 delta-chain clones, about 31% seen once. Sequences were obtained from Vdelta1+ gamma-delta thymocytes from the thymus. The receptors shown here come from a boy less than two years old who had congenital heart surgery. The CDR3 runs from the conserved cysteine through the conserved F or W. The D gene is left open where the match is weak. Clone size is given for some rows only: seen once, a few or many times, or a class if the clone is expanded.

V gene	J gene	D gene	clone size	CDR3 protein	CDR3 DNA
TRDV1	TRDJ1	TRDD3	few	CALEELLAGGYRPTDKLIF	TGTGCTCTTGAGGAACTACTAGCTGGGGGATACAGGCCGACCGATAAACTCATCTTT
TRDV1	TRDJ1	-	few	CALGEAPHFPPSDKLIF	TGTGCTCTTGGGGAAGCCCCTCATTTCCCCCCGTCGGATAAACTCATCTTT
TRDV1	TRDJ1	-	few	CALGERKGTDKLIF	TGTGCTCTTGGGGAACGAAAGGGCACCGATAAACTCATCTTT
TRDV1	TRDJ1	TRDD2	-	CALGVGDCSLPTGGWRLIF	TGTGCTCTTGGGGTAGGTGACTGCTCCCTTCCTACGGGGGGTTGGAGACTCATCTTT
TRDV1	TRDJ2	-	many	CALGGTAPTAQLFF	TGTGCTCTTGGGGGAACAGCTCCGACAGCACAACTCTTCTTT
TRDV1	TRDJ1	-	-	CALRELGGELIF	TGTGCTCTTAGGGAACTAGGGGGGGAACTCATCTTT
TRDV1	TRDJ1	-	few	CALGELGGRQYTDKLIF	TGTGCTCTTGGGGAACTAGGCGGGCGTCAATACACCGATAAACTCATCTTT
TRDV1	TRDJ1	TRDD3	few	CALGDSFPPSYRGIKLIF	TGTGCTCTTGGGGACTCTTTTCCCCCTTCGTACCGGGGGATAAAACTCATCTTT
TRDV1	TRDJ1	TRDD2	-	CALGERYPPCYLPTQSRGNPDTDKLIF	TGTGCTCTTGGGGAACGCTACCCGCCGTGCTACCTTCCTACCCAATCTAGGGGAAATCCAGACACCGATAAACTCATCTTT
TRDV1	TRDJ1	TRDD3	few	CALGELRPLGTGGFCDKLIF	TGTGCTCTTGGGGAACTTAGGCCTCTTGGTACTGGGGGATTCTGCGATAAACTCATCTTT
TRDV1	TRDJ1	TRDD3	few	CALGLPLTTWGIPQVLIF	TGTGCTCTTGGGCTCCCCTTGACTACCTGGGGGATACCGCAGGTCCTCATCTTT
TRDV1	TRDJ1	-	-	CALGELPYLGLRYTDKLIF	TGTGCTCTTGGGGAACTTCCCTACCTGGGCCTCCGCTACACCGATAAACTCATCTTT
TRDV1	TRDJ1	-	-	CALGEKSWARMGMRDTDKLIF	TGTGCCCTTGGGGAAAAAAGCTGGGCCCGAATGGGGATGAGGGACACCGATAAACTCATCTTT
TRDV1	TRDJ1	-	once	CALGELAFLGWVLGGPTKLIF	TGTGCTCTTGGGGAACTAGCCTTCCTAGGTTGGGTACTGGGGGGTCCGACTAAACTCATCTTT
TRDV1	TRDJ1	TRDD3	-	CALGGLPTGGTGGYLTDKLIF	TGTGCTCTTGGGGGCCTACCTACGGGGGGTACTGGGGGATACCTGACCGATAAACTCATCTTT
TRDV1	TRDJ1	-	few	CALGEPLRFPTFLGNTDKLIF	TGTGCTCTTGGGGAACCCCTCAGGTTTCCTACCTTCCTGGGGAACACCGATAAACTCATCTTT
TRDV1	TRDJ1	TRDD3	-	CALGELPRTGGYGRLELIF	TGTGCTCTTGGGGAACTACCCCGTACTGGGGGATACGGGAGGTTGGAACTCATCTTT
TRDV1	TRDJ1	-	-	CALGELYWNLPDHTDKLIF	TGTGCTCTTGGGGAACTATACTGGAATCTTCCGGATCACACCGATAAACTCATCTTT
TRDV1	TRDJ1	TRDD3	few	CALGGPSRWGIRKLIF	TGTGCTCTTGGGGGTCCTTCGCGCTGGGGGATACGCAAGCTCATCTTT
TRDV1	TRDJ1	TRDD3	-	CALGECPSTGGYASTDKLIF	TGTGCTCTTGGGGAATGTCCAAGTACTGGGGGATACGCGTCCACCGACAAACTCATCTTT
TRDV1	TRDJ1	TRDD3	-	CALGDVYVGDTLTTGLIF	TGTGCTCTTGGGGACGTTTATGTGGGGGATACTTTGACCACAGGACTCATCTTT
TRDV1	TRDJ1	TRDD3	medium-sized	CALIPWGIHTDKLIF	TGTGCTCTTATTCCGTGGGGGATACACACCGATAAACTCATCTTT